The present TCR beta chain was sequenced within a study of human thymus T cells. Study conclusions and caveats: Highly overlapping thymic repertoires among unrelated individuals were reported in related research. Thymic as well as blood repertoires seemed to favor certain V and J genes unevenly.

Obtained as resections during corrective heart surgery, the thymus tissue was then studied. Having corrective surgery for congenital heart defects, healthy Finnish infants were the ones who donated. As concerns this clone: As yet, its antigen is unknown.

Sequencing was performed with immunoSEQ multiplex PCR; in TCRdb, only in-frame clones are kept and a portion is missing. This sample has 86,000 or so clones; just over 95% occur once, and the top ten carry roughly 0.03%. What was sequenced was thymus tissue. This clonotype was sampled from a boy in the first two years of life with a congenital heart defect but otherwise immunologically healthy.

In DNA form, the CDR3 reads TGTGCCAGCTATGGTAGCGGGGAGCTGTTTTTT. Translation gives CASYGSGELFF. V and J are TRBV9 and TRBJ2-2; no clear D gene. CDR1 is SGDLS, CDR2 YYNGEE, per germline. Trimming took off 7 bases at V and 7 bases at J, with 8 bases between the two ends. The CDR3 spans 11 residues.